A selection of T cell receptor beta chains follows, all from one sample in a study of blood T cell repertoires in COVID-19. The protocol was immunoSEQ multiplex PCR, while the TCRdb copy is restricted to in-frame clones and leaves out a portion. There are 200,000 to 300,000 clones in the sample; roughly four fifths occur only once, and around 9.6% lies in the top ten. Sequencing input: peripheral blood. All receptors come from a woman at least 80 years old with acute or convalescent COVID-19. Both conserved end residues are part of each CDR3. The D gene is left open where the match is weak. Clone size is shown for a subset of rows, as once, few, many or a class of expanded clone.

TRBV1	.	.	TRBJ1-1	CTSSQDRTGGGTEAFF	TGCACCAGCAGCCAAGATCGGACCGGGGGAGGGACTGAAGCTTTCTTT
TRBV2	.	TRBD1	TRBJ2-7	CASSEPGDRFTPNSYEQYF	TGTGCCAGCAGTGAACCTGGGGACAGGTTCACACCAAACTCCTACGAGCAGTACTTC
TRBV18	.	TRBD1	TRBJ2-7	CASSDRAGGYEQYF	TGTGCCAGCTCAGACAGGGCAGGGGGCTACGAGCAGTACTTC
TRBV6-5	.	.	TRBJ1-6	CASRLTGENSPLHF	TGTGCCAGCAGACTGACAGGAGAAAATTCACCCCTCCACTTT
TRBV28	.	.	TRBJ1-6	CASSFVQGLPSNSPLHF	TGTGCCAGCAGTTTTGTACAGGGCCTCCCTTCCAATTCACCCCTCCACTTT
TRBV18	.	.	TRBJ1-2	CASSPSINYGYTF	TGTGCCAGCTCACCAAGCATTAACTATGGCTACACCTTC
TRBV9	.	TRBD1	TRBJ1-6	CASSVGQGGNNSPLHF	TGTGCCAGCAGCGTAGGACAGGGTGGCAATAATTCACCCCTCCACTTT
TRBV4-1	.	.	TRBJ1-4	CASSQGWGATNEKLFF	TGCGCCAGCAGCCAAGGTTGGGGCGCAACTAATGAAAAACTGTTTTTT
TRBV7-2	.	.	TRBJ2-2	CASSRRGQTGELFF	TGTGCCAGCAGCCGTAGAGGACAGACCGGGGAGCTGTTTTTT
TRBV6-5	.	TRBD1	TRBJ2-7	CASSLDRGSYEQYF	TGTGCCAGCAGCTTGGACAGGGGTTCCTACGAGCAGTACTTC
TRBV5-1	.	.	TRBJ1-5	CASSPGEAGGPQHF	TGCGCCAGCAGCCCTGGGGAGGCCGGAGGGCCCCAGCATTTT
TRBV7-9	.	TRBD1	TRBJ1-4	CASSGRTGTGEEKLFF	TGTGCCAGCAGCGGAAGGACCGGGACAGGGGAGGAAAAACTGTTTTTT
TRBV11-1	.	TRBD2	TRBJ2-1	CASSSRGGSYNEQFF	TGTGCCAGCAGCTCGCGGGGGGGCTCCTACAATGAGCAGTTCTTC
TRBV18	.	TRBD2	TRBJ2-5	CASSPRTTGTSGTETQYF	TGTGCCAGCTCGCCCAGGACAACCGGGACTAGCGGGACGGAGACCCAGTACTTC
TRBV5-1	many	.	TRBJ1-2	CASSPGTTAPLYGYTF	TGCGCCAGCAGCCCCGGGACAACGGCCCCGCTCTATGGCTACACCTTC
TRBV2	.	TRBD1	TRBJ1-5	CASSPTLDRGSNQPQHF	TGTGCCAGCAGTCCCACATTAGACAGGGGTAGCAATCAGCCCCAGCATTTT
TRBV4-1	.	.	TRBJ2-3	CASSQDMAGASTDTQYF	TGCGCCAGCAGCCAAGATATGGCGGGGGCTAGCACAGATACGCAGTATTTT
TRBV19	.	.	TRBJ1-3	CASSLGAISGNTIYF	TGTGCCAGTAGTCTGGGGGCCATCTCTGGAAACACCATATATTTT
TRBV29-1	.	.	TRBJ1-1	CSIRRGESTEAFF	TGCAGCATCAGGCGGGGTGAGAGTACTGAAGCTTTCTTT
TRBV19	once	.	TRBJ1-3	CASSIEASTGNTIYF	TGTGCCAGTAGTATAGAAGCATCGACTGGAAACACCATATATTTT
TRBV5-6	.	.	TRBJ2-1	CASSFRTGPRPAGNEQFF	TGTGCCAGCAGCTTCAGGACAGGCCCCCGTCCAGCGGGCAATGAGCAGTTCTTC
TRBV5-4	.	.	TRBJ1-1	CASSAPQGSYTEAFF	TGTGCCAGCAGCGCCCCACAGGGATCGTACACTGAAGCTTTCTTT
TRBV27	few	TRBD1	TRBJ2-3	CASSHRGLTDTQYF	TGTGCCAGCAGTCACAGGGGGTTGACAGATACGCAGTATTTT
TRBV7-3	.	TRBD2	TRBJ2-3	CASSLRAGASKYF	TGTGCCAGCAGCTTAAGAGCGGGGGCTTCAAAGTATTTT
TRBV5-1	.	.	TRBJ2-6	CASSSEVGANVLTF	TGCGCCAGCAGCTCCGAGGTTGGGGCCAACGTCCTGACTTTC
TRBV30	few	TRBD1	TRBJ1-2	CAWSVGRGPGGYTF	TGTGCCTGGAGTGTTGGCAGGGGGCCGGGTGGCTACACCTTC
TRBV5-8	.	.	TRBJ2-3	CASSFSLPAAKGADTQYF	TGTGCCAGCAGCTTTTCCCTTCCTGCGGCAAAAGGCGCAGATACGCAGTATTTT
TRBV6-1	.	.	TRBJ1-2	CASSEGIAGPTSNYGYTF	TGTGCCAGCAGTGAAGGCATTGCAGGGCCCACTTCTAACTATGGCTACACCTTC
TRBV7-3	.	TRBD1	TRBJ1-1	CASSSRQGSTEAFF	TGTGCCAGCAGCTCCCGACAGGGGTCAACTGAAGCTTTCTTT
TRBV7-8	.	.	TRBJ1-1	CASSAARGNTEAFF	TGTGCCAGCAGCGCCGCCAGGGGGAACACTGAAGCTTTCTTT
TRBV28	.	.	TRBJ1-2	CASSPQTANYGYTF	TGTGCCAGCAGTCCCCAAACTGCTAACTATGGCTACACCTTC
TRBV19	.	.	TRBJ2-3	CASSKMGGAGGTDTQYF	TGTGCCAGTAGTAAGATGGGAGGGGCAGGGGGCACAGATACGCAGTATTTT
TRBV12-3/TRBV12-4	.	.	TRBJ1-5	CASKNGAGQPQHF	TGTGCCAGCAAAAATGGGGCGGGGCAGCCCCAGCATTTT
TRBV6-5	.	.	TRBJ1-3	CASSYGSPGNTIYF	TGTGCCAGCAGTTATGGGAGTCCGGGAAACACCATATATTTT
TRBV27	few	TRBD2	TRBJ2-7	CASSFWGGEQYF	TGTGCCAGCAGTTTCTGGGGGGGCGAGCAGTACTTC